The rows below give T cell receptor beta chains drawn from one sample of a study of T cells in Graves' hyperthyroidism and ophthalmopathy. TCRdb re-derived calls from the multiplex PCR reads in MiXCR, one entry per CDR3 protein. The profile shows more than 500,000 distinct CDR3 sequences, approximately 15% of them singletons. The sequencing sample was made of blood. All receptors come from a woman aged 40 to 50 with Graves' hyperthyroidism. Both conserved end residues are part of each CDR3. The D gene is left open where the match is weak. Clone size is shown for a subset of rows, as once, few, many or a class of expanded clone.

clone_size | d_call | j_call | v_call | cdr3_nt | cdr3_aa
many | TRBD2 | TRBJ2-3 | TRBV6-1 | TGTGCCAGCAGTGAAGGGGGGGGTCGGGCAGATACGCAGTATTTT | CASSEGGGRADTQYF
many | TRBD1 | TRBJ2-7 | TRBV20-1 | TGCAGTGCTAGAAGGACAGGGTACCAGGGCGAGCAGTACTTC | CSARRTGYQGEQYF
many | TRBD1 | TRBJ1-1 | TRBV11-2 | TGTGCCAGCAGCTTAGGGCAGGGGGCGTTCACTGAAGCTTTCTTT | CASSLGQGAFTEAFF
many | NA | TRBJ2-5 | TRBV7-2 | TGTGCCAGCAGCCGAACCAGGGAGGTACAAGAGACCCAGTACTTC | CASSRTREVQETQYF
many | NA | TRBJ2-7 | TRBV2 | TGTGCCAGCACCGGGGCCTCCTACGAGCAGTACTTC | CASTGASYEQYF
few | TRBD1 | TRBJ2-7 | TRBV7-2 | TGTGCCAGCGGCTTAGGACAGGGTAACGAGCAGTACTTC | CASGLGQGNEQYF
many | NA | TRBJ1-4 | TRBV12-3/TRBV12-4 | TGTGCCAGCAGTTTGGGGACGGGAAATGAAAAACTGTTTTTT | CASSLGTGNEKLFF
many | NA | TRBJ2-1 | TRBV3-1 | TGTGCCAGCAGTCTTTCTTTAGGAGGTGAGCAGTTCTTC | CASSLSLGGEQFF
many | NA | TRBJ2-1 | TRBV14 | TGTGCCAGCAGCTTCTCAACTAGCACTGAGCAGTTCTTC | CASSFSTSTEQFF
NA | TRBD1 | TRBJ1-2 | TRBV18 | TGTGCCAGCTCACCAAACCGGGACAGCAACTATGGCTACACCTTC | CASSPNRDSNYGYTF
NA | NA | TRBJ2-3 | TRBV12-3/TRBV12-4 | TGTGCCAGCAGTTTCTCAATCGGCCGCACAGATACGCAGTATTTT | CASSFSIGRTDTQYF